These T cell receptor beta chains were read from a single sample in a study of early T cells in non-severe SARS-CoV-2 infection. A single record per CDR3 protein comes from TCRdb applying MiXCR to the 5' RACE reads. The sample has around 80,000 distinct CDR3 sequences; approximately 11% are singletons. The sample was whole blood, taken at baseline. These receptors were taken from an adult who was a healthcare worker with PCR-confirmed SARS-CoV-2 infection or an uninfected control (not recorded which). Both conserved end residues are part of each CDR3. A D gene is named only where the DNA matches it firmly. Not all rows give a size; the values are once, few, many and, for expanded clones, a class.

d_call clone_size j_call v_call cdr3_aa cdr3_nt
. many TRBJ1-1 TRBV30 CAWSQDGEAFF TGTGCCTGGAGTCAAGACGGTGAAGCTTTCTTT
TRBD1 . TRBJ2-1 TRBV12-3/TRBV12-4 CASSTGTGGHDEQFF TGTGCCAGCAGCACCGGGACAGGGGGCCACGATGAGCAGTTCTTC
. many TRBJ1-2 TRBV6-5 CASSYLPSPSHPYGYTF TGTGCCAGCAGTTACCTCCCATCTCCAAGTCATCCCTATGGCTACACCTTC
. . TRBJ2-7 TRBV10-3 CAISAWDVSDEQYF TGTGCCATCAGTGCATGGGACGTAAGCGACGAGCAGTACTTC
. few TRBJ2-1 TRBV7-2 CASSLGSTYNEQFF TGTGCCAGCAGCTTAGGAAGCACCTACAATGAGCAGTTCTTC
TRBD1 few TRBJ1-1 TRBV11-2 CASSLGGTGNTEAFF TGTGCCAGCAGCTTAGGGGGGACAGGGAACACTGAAGCTTTCTTT
. many TRBJ2-5 TRBV29-1 CSVTGMAETQYF TGCAGCGTCACGGGGATGGCGGAGACCCAGTACTTC
TRBD1 . TRBJ1-3 TRBV7-9 CASSTGTGPGNTIYF TGTGCCAGCAGTACCGGGACAGGGCCTGGAAACACCATATATTTT
. many TRBJ2-1 TRBV11-3 CASSLNSKNEQFF TGTGCCAGCAGCTTAAACAGCAAAAATGAGCAGTTCTTC
TRBD2 . TRBJ2-5 TRBV14 CASSPLGGGQETQYF TGTGCCAGCAGCCCACTCGGGGGGGGCCAAGAGACCCAGTACTTC
. few TRBJ2-5 TRBV5-6 CASSLGLETQYF TGTGCCAGCAGCTTGGGGCTGGAGACCCAGTACTTC
TRBD2 . TRBJ2-7 TRBV20-1 CSARPWGGNPYEQYF TGCAGTGCTAGACCGTGGGGAGGGAACCCCTACGAGCAGTACTTC
. . TRBJ2-3 TRBV5-5 CASRLGGADTQYF TGTGCCAGCAGACTCGGGGGAGCGGATACGCAGTATTTT
. few TRBJ2-6 TRBV7-2 CASSLDRGTGANVLTF TGTGCCAGCAGCTTAGATAGAGGGACTGGGGCCAACGTCCTGACTTTC
. . TRBJ1-4 TRBV15 CATQPGGINEKLFF TGTGCCACCCAACCGGGGGGGATTAATGAAAAACTGTTTTTT
TRBD1 once TRBJ2-1 TRBV27 CASSYRGSYNEQFF TGTGCCAGCAGTTACAGGGGAAGTTACAATGAGCAGTTCTTC
. few TRBJ1-5 TRBV6-2/TRBV6-3 CASSGSLSNQPQHF TGTGCCAGCAGCGGAAGTCTTAGCAATCAGCCCCAGCATTTT
. many TRBJ2-1 TRBV20-1 CSARGDNEQFF TGCAGTGCTAGAGGGGACAATGAGCAGTTCTTC
. . TRBJ1-3 TRBV29-1 CSVESRRHSGNTIYF TGCAGCGTTGAGTCGAGGAGACATTCTGGAAACACCATATATTTT
. few TRBJ1-1 TRBV14 CASSQADDSVGNTEAFF TGTGCCAGCAGCCAAGCCGATGACAGCGTTGGGAACACTGAAGCTTTCTTT
. many TRBJ2-2 TRBV19 CASSWYGDTGELFF TGTGCCAGCTCCTGGTATGGGGACACCGGGGAGCTGTTTTTT
. many TRBJ1-5 TRBV30 CAWSVGQSSNQPQHF TGTGCCTGGAGTGTGGGGCAGAGCAGCAATCAGCCCCAGCATTTT
. few TRBJ2-6 TRBV11-2 CASSLDRVGGANVLTF TGTGCCAGCAGCTTAGATCGCGTTGGTGGGGCCAACGTCCTGACTTTC
TRBD1 . TRBJ2-2 TRBV3-1 CASSLQGGTNTGELFF TGTGCCAGCAGCCTACAGGGGGGCACGAACACCGGGGAGCTGTTTTTT
. few TRBJ2-2 TRBV21-1 CASSKKGTVIANTGELFF TGTGCCAGCAGCAAAAAAGGGACAGTCATCGCGAACACCGGGGAGCTGTTTTTT
. many TRBJ2-7 TRBV5-1 CASSLGPSDVTATYEQYF TGCGCCAGCAGCTTGGGACCCTCCGATGTGACAGCGACCTACGAGCAGTACTTC
. few TRBJ2-7 TRBV5-1 CASSLVARDEQYF TGCGCCAGCAGCTTGGTAGCGAGGGACGAGCAGTACTTC
TRBD2 many TRBJ2-5 TRBV20-1 CSATTSGGWETQYF TGCAGTGCTACCACTAGCGGGGGGTGGGAGACCCAGTACTTC
. few TRBJ2-7 TRBV28 CASSLSGRVDEQYF TGTGCCAGCAGTTTATCGGGCAGGGTCGACGAGCAGTACTTC
. many TRBJ2-5 TRBV11-2 CASSFIGYEETQYF TGTGCCAGCAGCTTCATTGGGTATGAAGAGACCCAGTACTTC
. many TRBJ2-6 TRBV5-6 CASSLDYGSGANVLTF TGTGCCAGCAGCTTGGATTACGGGTCTGGGGCCAACGTCCTGACTTTC
TRBD2 . TRBJ2-1 TRBV20-1 CSVLAGDLYNEQFF TGCAGTGTTCTAGCGGGGGACCTCTACAATGAGCAGTTCTTC
. many TRBJ1-5 TRBV29-1 CSVGGRNQPQHF TGCAGCGTTGGGGGCAGGAATCAGCCCCAGCATTTT